This T cell receptor beta chain comes out of a study of cytomegalovirus exposure and HLA in healthy donors. Regarding the study as a whole: It was 164 TCR beta chains that were listed as cytomegalovirus-associated.

In this sample, this clone turned up a few times. Its antigen is as yet unknown. Trimming removed 8 bases from V and 1 base from J; junction bases left unmatched: 5. CDR3 size: 14 residues. Germline V CDR1 and CDR2: SGHTA, FQGNSA. In the PCR, 60 Vbeta and 13 Jbeta primers were used. Here immunoSEQ multiplex PCR was the method, and the copy in TCRdb shows in-frame clones only, minus some. The sample contains 200,000 to 250,000 clones, around 80% of which appear only once. The clonotype originates from a woman in her thirties or forties in good health and CMV-seronegative. This chain uses TRBV7-2 with TRBJ2-5, with TRBD2 identical over 9 bases. The source material was PBMCs. The CDR3 DNA is TGTGCCAGCGGGCCGCGGGGGGGCCAAGAGACCCAGTACTTC. Residues: CASGPRGGQETQYF.